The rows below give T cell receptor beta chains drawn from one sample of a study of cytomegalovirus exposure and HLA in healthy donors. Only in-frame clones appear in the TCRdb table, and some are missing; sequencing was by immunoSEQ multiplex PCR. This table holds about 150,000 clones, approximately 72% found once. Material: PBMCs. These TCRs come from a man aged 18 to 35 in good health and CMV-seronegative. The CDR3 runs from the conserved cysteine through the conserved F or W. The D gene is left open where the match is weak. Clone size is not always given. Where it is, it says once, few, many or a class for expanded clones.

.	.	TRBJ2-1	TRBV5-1	TGCGCCAGCAGCCCCGCCCGCGGGATGGCTCCTACCCCCCACAATGAGCAGTTCTTC	CASSPARGMAPTPHNEQFF
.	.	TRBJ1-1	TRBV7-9	TGTGCCAGCAGCCCCCCCTGGGCGAACACTGAAGCTTTCTTT	CASSPPWANTEAFF
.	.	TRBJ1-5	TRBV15	TGTGCCACCAGCGGGGGAGGGCGCAATCAGCCCCAGCATTTT	CATSGGGRNQPQHF
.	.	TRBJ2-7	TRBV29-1	TGCAGCGTCCGCCTCACTAGCCCCGAGCAGTACTTC	CSVRLTSPEQYF
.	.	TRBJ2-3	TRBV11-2	TGTGCCAGCAGCTTCCGTAGCACAGATACGCAGTATTTT	CASSFRSTDTQYF
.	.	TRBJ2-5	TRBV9	TGTGCCAGCAGCGTACGCCCCACTCCAGAGACCCAGTACTTC	CASSVRPTPETQYF
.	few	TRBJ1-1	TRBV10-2	TGCGCCAGCAGATGGACAGCCAAGAACACTGAAGCTTTCTTT	CASRWTAKNTEAFF
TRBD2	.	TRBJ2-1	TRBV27	TGTGCCAGCAGTTTATCTGGGACTAGCGTATTTCTCAATGACCGGTTGGGACCCCTCTTC	CASSLSGTSVFLNDRLGPLF
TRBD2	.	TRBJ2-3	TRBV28	TGTGCCAGCAGTTTCGCGGGGACTAACACAGATACGCAGTATTTT	CASSFAGTNTDTQYF
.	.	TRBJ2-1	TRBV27	TGTGCCAGCAGTTACCGGAGCTCCTACAATGAGCAGTTCTTC	CASSYRSSYNEQFF
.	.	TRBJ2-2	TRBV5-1	TGCGCCAGCAGCTTAAACAGGGTGAACACCGGGGAGCTGTTTTTT	CASSLNRVNTGELFF
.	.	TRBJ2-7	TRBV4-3	TGCGCCAGCAGCCAAGATGGCTACAGGGATACCTCCTACGAGCAGTACTTC	CASSQDGYRDTSYEQYF
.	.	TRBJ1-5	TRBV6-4	TGTGCCAGCTATCAGAAATTCTGGTGCAGGAGGGGTCAGCCCCAGCATTTT	CASYQKFWCRRGQPQHF
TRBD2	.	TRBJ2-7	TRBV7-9	TGTTCCAGCAGTCCCACTAGCGGGGGAGCCTACGAGCAGTACTTC	CSSSPTSGGAYEQYF
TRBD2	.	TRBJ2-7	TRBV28	TGTGCCAGCAGTTTATTCCGCCTAGGGCGGGAGTACGAGCAGTACTTC	CASSLFRLGREYEQYF
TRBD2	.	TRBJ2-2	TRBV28	TGTGCCAGCACCGGGCCGACTAGCGGGAGGAAAACCGGGGAGCTGTTTTTT	CASTGPTSGRKTGELFF